This TCR beta chain was found in a study of blood T cell repertoires in COVID-19. Study overall: Material from acute and convalescent COVID-19 was sourced from the United States, Italy and Spain. T cells, B-cell-depleted T cells, or PBMCs supplied cDNA or gDNA.

Authors' analysis steps: Amplification with reference gene primers provided the estimates of nucleated cell counts. Assay used: immunoSEQ multiplex PCR; TCRdb lists only in-frame clones, some missing. That table supplies the V and J calls and clone size; D and trimming were determined from the DNA. The sample records more than 50,000 clones, less than 85% being singletons. V lost 6 bases to trimming and J lost 8 bases, with 10 bases between them. This CDR3 contains 11 residues. Germline V gene lookup returns CDR1 MDHEN and CDR2 SYDVKM. This rearrangement joins TRBV28 to TRBJ1-1; D unresolved. This sequence was found in a woman aged 70-85 years with acute or convalescent COVID-19. The material sequenced was peripheral blood. CDR3 sequence reads: CASSSPREAFF. CDR3 sequence (DNA): TGTGCCAGCAGCTCCCCGAGGGAAGCTTTCTTT. Based on the CDR3 plus reference TRBV28 and TRBJ1-1, the full variable domain is DVKVTQSSRYLVKRTGEKVFLECVQDMDHENMFWYRQDPGLGLRLIYFSYDVKMKEKGDIPEGYSVSREKKERFSLILESASTNQTSMYLCASSSPREAFFGQGTRLTVV.